Below are 21 T cell receptor beta chains sequenced from a single sample in a study of siplizumab effects on memory and regulatory T cells. Libraries were prepared by immunoSEQ multiplex PCR; TCRdb keeps only in-frame clonotypes and omits some of them. The data contain 95,000 to 100,000 clones, about nine tenths of them singletons. Sequencing was done on a sample of non-Treg CD4+ T cells sorted from blood. The receptors here all came from a human donor in good health.

The rearrangement joins TRBV7-2 to TRBJ2-1, with D tentatively TRBD2 (6 bases). The CDR3 contains 16 residues. Trimming removed 1 base at V and 4 bases at J, with 14 bases between. Germline CDR1 reads SGHTA; CDR2 reads FQGNSA. The chain's CDR3 is CASSLVWRELYNEQFF. The CDR3 DNA follows: TGTGCCAGCAGCTTAGTGTGGCGGGAACTATACAATGAGCAGTTCTTC.

This chain connects TRBV6-1 to TRBJ2-3, with TRBD2 matching over 7 bases. The V and J ends lost 6 bases and 4 bases, in that order; junction bases with no gene match: 7. The CDR3 totals 14 residues. The V gene's germline CDR1 is MNHNS and CDR2 SASEGT. The CDR3 DNA sequence: TGTGCCAGCAGACCCAGACTAGCCCCAGATACGCAGTATTTT. This sequence encodes CASRPRLAPDTQYF.

The chain employs TRBV6-1 and TRBJ2-6; D ambiguous. Trimming left V 4 bases short and J 0 bases short, with 7 bases between. The CDR3 runs 15 residues. CDR1 and CDR2 from the germline V gene are MNHNS and SASEGT. The CDR3 loop reads CASSASYSGANVLTF. Written as DNA, the CDR3 is TGTGCCAGCAGTGCCTCGTACTCTGGGGCCAACGTCCTGACTTTC.

V is TRBV5-1 and J is TRBJ1-1; the match to TRBD1 covers 10 bases. Losses at the gene ends were 0 bases for V and 0 bases for J; bases not matched to a gene: 5. The germline V gene has CDR1 SGHRS and CDR2 YFSETQ. This CDR3 contains 17 residues. Here the CDR3 DNA reads TGCGCCAGCAGCTTGGGACAGGGGGCGCGAATGAACACTGAAGCTTTCTTT. Translated, it gives CASSLGQGARMNTEAFF.

This chain uses TRBV18 with TRBJ2-7; D uncertain. V lost 3 bases to trimming and J lost 7 bases, with 10 bases between them. Looked up from germline, CDR1 is KGHSH and CDR2 is LQKENI. This CDR3 spans 12 amino acids. As DNA, the CDR3 is TGTGCCAGCTCACCCCGCTTTAATGAGCAGTACTTC. This gives the protein CASSPRFNEQYF. The whole variable domain, remainder taken from reference TRBV18 and TRBJ2-7, is NAGVMQNPRHLVRRRGQEARLRCSPMKGHSHVYWYRQLPEEGLKFMVYLQKENIIDESGMPKERFSAEFPKEGPSILRIQQVVRGDSAAYFCASSPRFNEQYFGPGTRLTVT.

The chain links TRBV20-1 to TRBJ1-2; D perhaps matches TRBD1 (6 bases). With 0 bases removed from V and 8 bases from J, the gap between germline ends came to 7 bases. CDR1 and CDR2 from the germline V gene are DFQATT and SNEGSKA (reference sequence). The CDR3 contains 11 residues. The CDR3: CSARDRGGYTF. CDR3 sequence (DNA): TGCAGTGCTAGAGACAGGGGAGGCTACACCTTC.

This clone appeared once. V and J are TRBV5-1 and TRBJ2-7; the match to TRBD2 covers 8 bases. CDR3 size: 13 residues. CDR1 and CDR2 from the germline V gene are SGHRS and YFSETQ. Trimming took 5 bases from V and 3 from J; bases not matched to a gene: 4. CDR3 sequence reads: CASSQREYYEQYF. The DNA of the CDR3 is TGCGCCAGCAGTCAGCGGGAGTACTACGAGCAGTACTTC.

V and J are TRBV19 and TRBJ2-1; 9 bases agree with TRBD2. Germline assignment: CDR1 LNHDA and CDR2 SQIVND (reference sequence). The V and J ends lost 3 bases and 4 bases, in that order; junction bases with no gene match: 4. This CDR3 has 15 amino acids. CDR3 amino acids: CASSMREGQYNEQFF. The CDR3 nucleotides are TGTGCCAGTAGTATGCGGGAGGGCCAATACAATGAGCAGTTCTTC.

The chain carries TRBV18 and TRBJ2-7, with 7 nucleotides matching TRBD1. With V trimmed by 6 bases and J by 2 bases, 7 bases remained unmatched. Germline V gene data show CDR1 as KGHSH and CDR2 as LQKENI. The CDR3 contains 14 residues. Here the CDR3 DNA reads TGTGCCAGCTCGCCCCGGGACAGACCCTACGAGCAGTACTTC. Protein product: CASSPRDRPYEQYF.

The gene calls are TRBV2 and TRBJ2-1; D ambiguous. The V gene's germline CDR1 is SNHLY and CDR2 FYNNEI. V shed 1 base and J shed 7 bases, with 17 bases lying between them. The CDR3 loop spans 16 amino acids. The CDR3 sequence is CASSEDLRPLENEQFF. CDR3 nucleotide sequence: TGTGCCAGCAGTGAAGACCTGCGCCCCCTAGAGAATGAGCAGTTCTTC.

The V call is TRBV7-3, the J call TRBJ1-1; D gene unclear. CDR1 is SGHTA and CDR2 is FQGTGA in the germline V gene. Between the trimmed V and J ends, which lost 5 bases and 1 base, there was a span of 11 bases. The CDR3 is 14 residues long. The CDR3 region has the DNA TGTGCCAGCAGCCTAGCCGGCGGGAACACTGAAGCTTTCTTT. Translating gives CASSLAGGNTEAFF.

The chain links TRBV19 to TRBJ1-3, with a weak D call TRBD1 (6 bases). The CDR3 sequence is 15 residues long. V was clipped by 2 bases and J by 0 bases, with 8 bases between them. From germline, CDR1 is LNHDA and CDR2 SQIVND (reference sequence). The CDR3 DNA reads as TGTGCCAGTAGTATACAGGGGCCCTCTGGAAACACCATATATTTT. Translation: CASSIQGPSGNTIYF.

This clone was seen just once. The chain employs TRBV6-1 and TRBJ1-2; perhaps TRBD1 as D (5 bases). The CDR3 spans 13 residues. V shed 2 bases and J shed 3 bases, with 7 bases lying between them. Germline V gene data show CDR1 as MNHNS and CDR2 as SASEGT. CDR3 in DNA: TGTGCCAGCAGTGAAAGAGGGGACTATGGCTACACCTTC. Translation: CASSERGDYGYTF.

V and J are TRBV5-4 and TRBJ1-1, with a tentative D call TRBD1 (5 bases). The CDR3 contains 15 residues. The germline gives CDR1 SGHNT, CDR2 YYREEE (reference sequence). V gave up 0 bases and J gave up 3 bases, with 12 bases separating them. CDR3 amino acids: CASSLALGVDTEAFF. As DNA, the CDR3 is TGTGCCAGCAGCTTGGCCTTAGGGGTGGACACTGAAGCTTTCTTT.

The chain joins TRBV4-3 to TRBJ1-1; no definite D call. The CDR3 loop spans 13 amino acids. Germline lookup yields CDR1 LGHNA and CDR2 YSLEER. Between the trimmed V and J ends, which lost 1 base and 3 bases, there was a span of 6 bases. CDR3 nucleotides: TGCGCCAGCAGCCAAGGCGCGTACACTGAAGCTTTCTTT. It specifies CASSQGAYTEAFF.

The rearrangement links TRBV28 to TRBJ1-1; TRBD1 matches 9 bases. The CDR3 runs 14 residues. CDR1 is MDHEN and CDR2 is SYDVKM in the germline V gene. V lost 4 bases to trimming and J lost 3 bases; unmatched junction nucleotides: 3. CDR3 sequence reads: CASSSRTGDTEAFF. The CDR3 coding sequence is TGTGCCAGCAGTTCCCGGACAGGGGACACTGAAGCTTTCTTT.

The J gene is TRBJ2-7, the V gene TRBV6-6; either TRBD1 or TRBD2 may fit D (5 bases each). Between the trimmed V and J ends, which lost 2 bases and 2 bases, there was a span of 13 bases. The CDR3 has 15 amino acids. Germline V gene sequence: CDR1 MNHNY, CDR2 SVGAGI (reference sequence). CDR3 loop: CASSYGSGRTYEQYF. DNA of the CDR3: TGTGCCAGCAGTTACGGATCGGGACGGACCTACGAGCAGTACTTC.

The CDR3 reads CATPGPNEKLFF. CDR3 sequence (DNA): TGTGCCACCCCAGGGCCCAATGAAAAACTGTTTTTT. The chain combines TRBV6-4 with TRBJ1-4; TRBD1 is a possible D gene (5 bases). The V end lost 10 bases, the J end lost 5 bases, and 11 bases lay between the germline ends. CDR1 is MRHNA and CDR2 is SNTAGT in the germline V gene. CDR3 length: 12 amino acids.

V is TRBV14 and J is TRBJ2-1, with D possibly being TRBD2 (7 bases). CDR3 length: 16 amino acids. Trimming left V 3 bases short and J 3 bases short, with 15 bases between. Looked up from germline, CDR1 is SGHDN and CDR2 is FVKESK. The CDR3 protein is CASSHTTGRVYNEQFF. CDR3 nucleotide sequence: TGTGCCAGCAGCCACACAACAGGGAGGGTCTACAATGAGCAGTTCTTC.

The CDR3 reads CAVRSSGRFHEQFF. The CDR3 DNA reads TGTGCCGTACGGTCTAGCGGGAGATTTCATGAGCAGTTCTTC. The chain recombines TRBV19 with TRBJ2-1, with 10 bases matching TRBD2. The CDR3 runs to 14 residues. CDR1 is LNHDA, CDR2 SQIVND, per germline (reference sequence). Trimming removed 11 bases from V and 8 bases from J; junction bases left unmatched: 12.

Turning to this clone: The same CDR3 can be traced to other DNA sequences in this sample. V usage is TRBV5-4 and J usage is TRBJ2-1; 9 positions match TRBD2. Germline CDR1 and CDR2: SGHNT and YYREEE (reference sequence). This CDR3 contains 14 residues. V trimming: 4 bases; J trimming: 3 bases; junction bases outside the gene matches: 2. DNA of the CDR3: TGTGCCAGCAGCCTAGCGGGATTCTACAATGAGCAGTTCTTC. Translating gives CASSLAGFYNEQFF.